This T cell receptor beta chain derives from a study of CD8+CD57+ T cells in acquired aplastic anemia. Study-wide background: Sorted CD4+ plus CD8+ cells gave DNA averaging approximately 3.2 ug. Findings and caveats of the study: Patients and controls were found to share twenty-nine CD8+ CDR3 sequences. Patients were compared with controls for CD8+ Simpson's diversity, and no significant difference emerged.

TCR beta VDJ and CDR3 profiling used genomic DNA as template. TCRdb itself ran the reads through MiXCR, one entry per CDR3 protein. Among around 130,000 distinct CDR3 sequences listed, 55% to 70% were seen once. All patients picked for sequencing had shown, by flow cytometry, an expansion of CD8+CD57+ cells. The CDR3 is 14 amino acids. J was trimmed by 2 bases and V by 6 bases; bases with no gene match: 6. Germline V gives CDR1 SNHLY, CDR2 FYNNEI. Regarding this clonotype: The antigen is not known.

The rearrangement uses TRBV2 and TRBJ1-2; the match to TRBD1 covers 7 bases. Sequenced material: sorted CD4+, CD8+, or CD8+CD57+ T cells (not recorded which) from PBMCs. This sequence originates from a human donor with aplastic anemia. The chain's CDR3 is CASRPRQGNYGYTF. The CDR3 bases are TGTGCCAGCAGGCCCCGACAGGGAAACTATGGCTACACCTTC.